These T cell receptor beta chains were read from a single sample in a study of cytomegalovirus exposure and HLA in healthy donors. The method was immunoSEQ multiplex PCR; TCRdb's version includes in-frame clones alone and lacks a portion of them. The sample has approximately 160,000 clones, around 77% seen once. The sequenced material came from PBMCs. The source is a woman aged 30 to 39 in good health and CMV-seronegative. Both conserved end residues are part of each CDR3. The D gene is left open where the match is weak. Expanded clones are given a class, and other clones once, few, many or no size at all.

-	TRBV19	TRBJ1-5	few	CASSREGLRNQPQHF	TGTGCCAGTAGTAGGGAGGGGCTGCGCAATCAGCCCCAGCATTTT
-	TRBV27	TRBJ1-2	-	CASSLKGVGYGYPF	TGTGCCAGCAGTTTAAAGGGAGTCGGCTATGGCTACCCCTTC
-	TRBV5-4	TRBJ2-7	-	CASSQDFSYEQYF	TGTGCCAGCAGCCAGGACTTCTCCTACGAGCAGTACTTC
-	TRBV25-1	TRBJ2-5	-	CASSLVTGSNQETQYF	TGTGCCAGCAGCCTAGTTACAGGGAGTAACCAAGAGACCCAGTACTTC
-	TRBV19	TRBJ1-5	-	CASVSVGNQPQHF	TGTGCCAGTGTGTCTGTTGGCAATCAGCCCCAGCATTTT
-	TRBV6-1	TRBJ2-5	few	CASSSPREDQETQYF	TGTGCCAGCAGTTCCCCCCGGGAAGATCAAGAGACCCAGTACTTC
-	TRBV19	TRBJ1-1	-	CASSLEQVGGEAFF	TGTGCCAGTAGTCTTGAACAGGTCGGTGGTGAAGCTTTCTTT
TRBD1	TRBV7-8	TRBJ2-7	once	CASSFMGQGAYEQYF	TGTGCCAGCAGCTTCATGGGACAGGGGGCTTACGAGCAGTACTTC
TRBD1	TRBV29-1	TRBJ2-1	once	CSVGQGGYNEQFF	TGCAGCGTTGGACAGGGGGGCTACAATGAGCAGTTCTTC
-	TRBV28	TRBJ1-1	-	CASSFPLGTEAFF	TGTGCCAGCAGTTTCCCCCTAGGCACTGAAGCTTTCTTT
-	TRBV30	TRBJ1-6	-	CAWGQTPNSPLHF	TGTGCCTGGGGACAGACCCCTAATTCACCCCTCCACTTT
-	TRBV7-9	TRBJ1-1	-	CASSYWTEKAFF	TGTGCCAGCAGCTACTGGACAGAGAAAGCTTTCTTT
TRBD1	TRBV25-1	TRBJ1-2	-	CASRLDRGYYGYTF	TGTGCCAGCAGACTCGACAGGGGGTACTATGGCTACACCTTC
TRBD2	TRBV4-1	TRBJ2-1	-	CASSQGLAGANEQFF	TGCGCCAGCAGCCAAGGACTAGCGGGAGCGAATGAGCAGTTCTTC
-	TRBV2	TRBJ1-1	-	CASRLEGHYTEAFF	TGTGCCAGCAGACTCGAGGGACACTACACTGAAGCTTTCTTT
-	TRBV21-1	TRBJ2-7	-	CASSQKGSYRAGTGVYEQYF	TGTGCCAGCAGCCAGAAAGGGAGTTATAGAGCGGGGACAGGGGTCTACGAGCAGTACTTC
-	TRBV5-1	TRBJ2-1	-	CASSSLGANNEQFF	TGCGCCAGCAGCTCCCTGGGGGCTAACAATGAGCAGTTCTTC
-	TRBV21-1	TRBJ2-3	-	CASTRREGSTDTQYF	TGTGCCAGCACTCGGAGGGAGGGGAGCACAGATACGCAGTATTTT
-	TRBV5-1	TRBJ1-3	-	CASSLEGGWGNTIYF	TGCGCCAGCAGCTTGGAGGGAGGATGGGGAAACACCATATATTTT